This TCR beta chain was retrieved from a study of CD8+ T cells in alopecia areata. General observations from the study: Clarity of TCR sharing across patients fell short of that in mice, possibly HLA-related.

Researchers took lesional scalp punch biopsies and peripheral blood from people who were alopecia areata patients. It was from PBMCs that CD4+ and CD8+ T cells were sorted. The V end lost 3 bases, the J end lost 0 bases, and 14 bases lay between the germline ends. The CDR3 loop spans 16 amino acids. CDR1 SGDLS and CDR2 YYNGEE come from the germline V gene. Sequencing used cDNA as its template, made by extracting RNA and reverse transcribing it. Using immunoSEQ multiplex PCR, the repertoire was profiled, and TCRdb retains in-frame clones only, with some absent. This sample yields roughly 180,000 clones, of which roughly 65% are seen a single time; 1.5% to 2% belongs to the top ten. A word on this clone: Its specificity is unknown.

The material sequenced was CD4+ T cells sorted from blood, taken at week 0. The clonotype originates from a human donor with alopecia areata. V gene TRBV9 combines with J gene TRBJ2-3, with TRBD2 as a possible D gene (5 bases). In DNA form, the CDR3 reads TGTGCCAGCAGCGCCCGGGGAGTGGCTAGCACAGATACGCAGTATTTT. Amino acid sequence: CASSARGVASTDTQYF.